Included here is one T cell receptor (beta chain) sequence, with context. Assay: immunoSEQ multiplex PCR; the TCRdb copy retains only in-frame clones and omits some. The sample lists approximately 150,000 clones; approximately 83% were seen once. The participants were between roughly 18 and 100 years old and came from under 25 US areas. Cohort assignment relied on participant-reported clinical history. Exposed volunteers were people who met a COVID-19 case within 2 weeks before study entry. The data were obtained in a study of blood T cell repertoires in COVID-19. CDR3 size: 18 residues. V was pared by 2 bases and J by 0 bases, with 14 bases between. CDR1 is MDHEN, CDR2 SYDVKM, per germline.

The rearrangement links TRBV28 to TRBJ1-6; D call uncertain. The clonotype was recovered from an older man who had been exposed to COVID-19. Sequences were obtained from PBMCs or T cells enriched from blood (not recorded which). This CDR3 reads CASSLSPGSSSYNSPLHF. DNA of the CDR3: TGTGCCAGCAGTTTAAGCCCAGGCTCGAGCTCCTATAATTCACCCCTCCACTTT.